The clone carrying this T cell receptor (beta chain) was counted between two and nine times. This entry is derived from a study of T cells in Graves' hyperthyroidism and ophthalmopathy. In germline, CDR1 is DFQATT, CDR2 SNEGSKA (reference sequence). The CDR3 consists of 15 residues. The germline V and J ends were trimmed by 0 bases and 1 base, with 11 bases remaining between them. TCR beta CDR3 regions were amplified from RNA. An initial round of RT-PCR targeting the TCR CDR3 relied on the HTBI primer set. TCRdb re-analysed the multiplex PCR reads in MiXCR, keeping a single row per CDR3 protein. Here the sample spans hundreds of thousands of distinct CDR3 sequences, approximately 15% being singletons.

The sequenced sample consisted of blood. V and J are TRBV20-1 and TRBJ2-3, with D uncertain. This receptor was obtained from a woman in her 30s with Graves' hyperthyroidism. CDR3 nucleotides: TGCAGTGCTAGAGATCCCAGTTTCGGCACAGATACGCAGTATTTT. The encoded protein is CSARDPSFGTDTQYF.